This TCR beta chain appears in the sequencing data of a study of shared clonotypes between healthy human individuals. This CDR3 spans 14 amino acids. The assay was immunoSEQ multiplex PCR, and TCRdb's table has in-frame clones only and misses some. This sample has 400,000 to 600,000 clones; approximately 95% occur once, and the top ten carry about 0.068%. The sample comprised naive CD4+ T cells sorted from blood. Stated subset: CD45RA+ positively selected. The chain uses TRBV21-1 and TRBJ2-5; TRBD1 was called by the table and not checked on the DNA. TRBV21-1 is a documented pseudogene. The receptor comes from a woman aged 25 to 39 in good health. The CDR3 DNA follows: TGTGCCAGCAGCAACAGGGCCGCTCAAGAGACCCAGTACTTC. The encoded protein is CASSNRAAQETQYF.